Shown below are 28 T cell receptor beta chains from a single sample sequenced in a study of long-term antiretroviral therapy in people with HIV. At survey level, the immunoSEQ assay was run in its v3.0 version. Profiled with immunoSEQ multiplex PCR; TCRdb holds only in-frame clones, not every one. The table lists about 20,000 clones, around nine tenths of them singletons, with roughly a tenth in the top ten. Specimen: unsorted PBMCs, collected roughly 4.2 years before starting antiretroviral therapy. These receptors all stem from a woman aged 25 to 39 with HIV.

V and J are TRBV9 and TRBJ2-2, with a possible D match to TRBD1 (6 bases). CDR3 size: 15 residues. Germline CDR1 and CDR2: SGDLS and YYNGEE. The ends were cut back, 4 bases at V and 7 bases at J, with 17 bases in the middle. For the CDR3, the DNA is TGTGCCAGCAGCCTCGTAGAGGTGGGACACGGGGAGCTGTTTTTT. It specifies CASSLVEVGHGELFF.

This rearrangement joins TRBV5-4 to TRBJ2-1; 7 bases map to TRBD2. V gave up 4 bases and J gave up 10 bases; unmatched junction bases: 14. The CDR3 runs 15 residues. Germline V lookup: CDR1 SGHNT, CDR2 YYREEE (reference sequence). This CDR3 reads CASSRTGSGGKEQFF. The CDR3 DNA reads TGTGCCAGCAGCCGAACCGGCTCGGGGGGAAAGGAGCAGTTCTTC.

This clone was seen a single time. The chain couples TRBV9 to TRBJ1-6, with 7 bases lining up with TRBD1. This CDR3 is built from 16 residues. The germline gives CDR1 SGDLS, CDR2 YYNGEE. The J segment lost 7 bases and the V segment lost 4 bases, leaving 11 bases of the junction unmatched. The chain's CDR3 is CASSPRGAGGNSPLHF. The CDR3 DNA follows: TGTGCCAGCAGCCCCAGGGGGGCCGGTGGCAATTCACCCCTCCACTTT.

This chain connects TRBV5-8 to TRBJ2-7; D is undetermined. The CDR3 totals 15 residues. V dropped 6 bases and J dropped 0 bases, with 16 bases sitting between them. CDR1 and CDR2 from the germline V gene are SGHTS and YDEGEE. CDR3 protein: CASNPFGSSSYEQYF. CDR3 nucleotide sequence: TGTGCCAGCAACCCCTTTGGGTCGAGCTCCTACGAGCAGTACTTC.

The V gene is TRBV7-2, the J gene TRBJ2-5; no clear D. The germline CDR1 and CDR2 sequences are SGHTA and FQGNSA. CDR3 length equals 12 residues. V was shortened by 5 bases and J by 9 bases, with 13 bases between the two germline ends. DNA for the CDR3: TGTGCCAGCAGCCCAAACAGTGTCCCCCAGTACTTC. Protein sequence: CASSPNSVPQYF.

This clone was recorded once. The chain uses TRBV5-1 and TRBJ1-2; D not resolved. The CDR3 is 14 residues long. Germline loops: CDR1 SGHRS, CDR2 YFSETQ. V dropped 0 bases and J dropped 6 bases, with 12 bases sitting between them. The CDR3 loop reads CASSLGREKNGYTF. CDR3 in DNA: TGCGCCAGCAGCTTGGGTCGGGAGAAGAATGGCTACACCTTC.

The chain recombines TRBV4-1 with TRBJ1-5; a possible D gene is TRBD1 (5 bases). Germline values: CDR1 MGHRA, CDR2 YSYEKL. The V end lost 3 bases, the J end lost 4 bases, and 7 bases lay between the germline ends. The CDR3 consists of 13 residues. The CDR3 is CASSHNRNQPQHF. The CDR3, as DNA: TGCGCCAGCAGCCACAACAGGAATCAGCCCCAGCATTTT.

This clone was seen only a few times. J is TRBJ1-6 and V is TRBV5-4; weak D call: TRBD1 (5 bases). The CDR3 is 14 residues long. Germline-derived CDR1 and CDR2 are SGHNT and YYREEE (reference sequence). The V gene lost 0 bases and the J gene lost 5 bases, with 6 bases spanning the gap. CDR3 coding DNA: TGTGCCAGCAGCTTGGACAGGAATAATTCACCCCTCCACTTT. It specifies CASSLDRNNSPLHF.

CDR3 loop: CASTGEAEAFF. CDR3 in DNA: TGCGCCAGCACGGGGGAGGCTGAAGCTTTCTTT. This sequence joins TRBV5-1 and TRBJ1-1, with a tentative D call TRBD1 (5 bases). Deletions cut 6 bases from V and 6 bases from J, with 9 bases between. This CDR3 is 11 amino acids long. Looked up from germline, CDR1 is SGHRS and CDR2 is YFSETQ. Full variable domain (outside the CDR3, taken from reference TRBV5-1 and TRBJ1-1): KAGVTQTPRYLIKTRGQQVTLSCSPISGHRSVSWYQQTPGQGLQFLFEYFSETQRNKGNFPGRFSGRQFSNSRSEMNVSTLELGDSALYLCASTGEAEAFFGQGTRLTVV.

This clone has just a few counts. This chain connects TRBV5-4 to TRBJ1-1, with D unresolved. Between the trimmed V and J ends, which lost 4 bases and 1 base, there was a span of 20 bases. CDR1 is SGHNT and CDR2 is YYREEE in the germline V gene (reference sequence). This CDR3 is built from 17 residues. CDR3 sequence (DNA): TGTGCCAGCAGCCCTGCTGGGAGGTGGTCCCCGAACACTGAAGCTTTCTTT. Amino acid sequence: CASSPAGRWSPNTEAFF.

V gene TRBV10-1 combines with J gene TRBJ1-2; D ambiguous. The CDR3 extends over 13 amino acids. Germline CDR1 and CDR2: WNHNN and SYGVQD (reference sequence). Deletions cut 6 bases from V and 1 base from J, with 9 bases between. The CDR3 spells CASSRTVNYGYTF. The CDR3, as DNA: TGCGCCAGCAGCAGGACCGTTAACTATGGCTACACCTTC.

The chain recombines TRBV7-2 with TRBJ1-1; the D gene is possibly TRBD1 (5 bases). The length of the CDR3 is 17 residues. Per germline, CDR1 SGHTA and CDR2 FQGNSA. Trimming left V 3 bases short and J 5 bases short, with 22 bases between. CDR3: CASSFPAGAPRGTEAFF. The CDR3 region has the DNA TGTGCCAGCAGCTTTCCAGCCGGGGCCCCGAGGGGAACTGAAGCTTTCTTT.

This clone was seen only a few times. The chain has TRBV7-9 and TRBJ1-2; D gene ambiguous. The germline V gene has CDR1 SEHNR and CDR2 FQNEAQ (reference sequence). The CDR3 has 13 amino acids. V lost 3 bases, J lost 5 bases, and 10 bases lay in between. For the CDR3, the DNA is TGTGCCAGCAGCTTGGCGAATTTATATGGCTACACCTTC. As protein: CASSLANLYGYTF.

The chain uses TRBV6-5 and TRBJ1-1, with D possibly matching TRBD1 (5 bases). The V and J ends lost 0 bases and 12 bases respectively, with 14 bases between them. Germline loops: CDR1 MNHEY, CDR2 SVGAGI. The CDR3 is 13 residues long. The CDR3 coding sequence is TGTGCCAGCAGTTACTCGAAGTCAGGGCTAACTTTCTTT. Translation gives CASSYSKSGLTFF.

V is TRBV29-1 and J is TRBJ1-1; D call uncertain. Germline-derived CDR1 and CDR2 are SQVTM and ANQGSEA. V gave up 7 bases and J gave up 1 base, with 13 bases separating them. The CDR3 extends over 13 amino acids. The CDR3 reads CSARSEENTEAFF. CDR3 in DNA: TGCAGCGCACGAAGTGAGGAGAACACTGAAGCTTTCTTT.

This clone has a handful of counts. V usage is TRBV20-1 and J usage is TRBJ1-2; D is undetermined. The length of the CDR3 is 11 residues. V lost 7 bases, J lost 7 bases, and 13 bases lay in between. Germline V gene sequence: CDR1 DFQATT, CDR2 SNEGSKA (reference sequence). CDR3 nucleotides: TGCAGTGTACCGGGCTTGGGTGGCTACACCTTC. It codes for CSVPGLGGYTF.

The chain is built from TRBV18 and TRBJ2-3; the D gene is possibly TRBD2 (5 bases). The CDR3 totals 16 residues. Germline V gene data show CDR1 as KGHSH and CDR2 as LQKENI. V was shortened by 1 base and J by 0 bases, with 11 bases between the two germline ends. The CDR3 spells CASSPRSGGSTDTQYF. For the CDR3, the DNA is TGTGCCAGCTCACCACGAAGTGGAGGCAGCACAGATACGCAGTATTTT.

This chain connects TRBV10-3 to TRBJ1-1; D ambiguous. Germline CDR1 and CDR2: ENHRY and SYGVKD. The CDR3 sequence is 13 residues long. V gave up 4 bases and J gave up 7 bases, with 13 bases separating them. The CDR3 protein is CAISGRADGEAFF. CDR3 sequence (DNA): TGTGCCATCAGTGGCCGGGCAGATGGTGAAGCTTTCTTT.

The chain is built from TRBV9 and TRBJ1-6; D gene uncertain. The CDR3 sequence is 16 residues long. Germline-derived CDR1 and CDR2 are SGDLS and YYNGEE. The V gene lost 0 bases and the J gene lost 7 bases, with 14 bases spanning the gap. The CDR3 coding sequence is TGTGCCAGCAGCGTAGAAATAGCGGGTCGGAATTCACCCCTCCACTTT. Encoded protein: CASSVEIAGRNSPLHF.

V gene TRBV19 combines with J gene TRBJ2-1, with TRBD2 as a possible D gene (5 bases). The CDR3 covers 14 residues. Germline CDR1 and CDR2: LNHDA and SQIVND (reference sequence). V was clipped by 10 bases and J by 0 bases, with 13 bases between them. The CDR3 sequence is CATTPGSSYNEQFF. CDR3 nucleotides: TGTGCCACCACCCCGGGGAGCTCCTACAATGAGCAGTTCTTC.

This clone appeared once. This chain joins TRBV6-5 and TRBJ2-1, with 8 bases aligning to TRBD2. Germline assignment: CDR1 MNHEY and CDR2 SVGAGI. The CDR3 length is 14 residues. Losses at the gene ends were 5 bases for V and 7 bases for J; bases not matched to a gene: 7. The CDR3 DNA is TGTGCCAGCAGTGCGGGGGGACGAGGGAATGAGCAGTTCTTC. Translation: CASSAGGRGNEQFF.

J is TRBJ2-7 and V is TRBV15, with D maybe TRBD2 (6 bases). The germline V gene encodes CDR1 LNHNV and CDR2 YYDKDF (reference sequence). Trimming left V 1 base short and J 5 bases short, with 15 bases between. CDR3 size: 15 residues. This CDR3 reads CATSRARDSRHEQYF. The CDR3 nucleotides are TGTGCCACCAGCAGAGCCCGGGACTCCCGCCACGAGCAGTACTTC.

The table lists this clone with a count of one. The CDR3 reads CASSPQGGYGYTF. CDR3 DNA: TGTGCCAGCAGCCCACAGGGAGGCTATGGCTACACCTTC. V usage is TRBV7-9 and J usage is TRBJ1-2, with D maybe TRBD1 (6 bases). Trimming removed 5 bases from V and 4 bases from J, with 11 bases in between. Per the germline V gene, CDR1 is SEHNR and CDR2 is FQNEAQ (reference sequence). The CDR3 has 13 amino acids.

The rearrangement uses TRBV14 and TRBJ1-4; no clear D gene. V was pared by 4 bases and J by 1 base, with 10 bases between. The germline V gene has CDR1 SGHDN and CDR2 FVKESK. CDR3 length: 15 residues. The CDR3 loop reads CASSRFIGTNEKLFF. The CDR3, as DNA: TGTGCCAGCAGCCGCTTTATTGGAACTAATGAAAAACTGTTTTTT.

This clone is a singleton in its sample. The chain couples TRBV5-1 to TRBJ2-1, with TRBD2 matching over 11 bases. Germline V gene lookup returns CDR1 SGHRS and CDR2 YFSETQ. The CDR3 length is 20 residues. J gave up 6 bases and V 0 bases, and 17 bases lay outside the gene matches. The CDR3 sequence: CASSLAGHSGGAQRGNEQFF. The CDR3 bases are TGCGCCAGCAGCTTGGCCGGGCATAGCGGGGGGGCCCAGCGGGGCAATGAGCAGTTCTTC.

This chain links TRBV14 with TRBJ2-2, with a possible D match to TRBD2 (6 bases). Germline CDR1 reads SGHDN; CDR2 reads FVKESK. This CDR3 has 16 amino acids. V lost 4 bases, J lost 6 bases, and 18 bases lay in between. The CDR3 DNA is TGTGCCAGCAGCCTCAACCAGGGACTGACCTCCGGGGAGCTGTTTTTT. It codes for CASSLNQGLTSGELFF.

The chain couples TRBV27 to TRBJ1-2; 12 bases agree with TRBD1. This CDR3 contains 15 residues. Germline lookup yields CDR1 MNHEY and CDR2 SMNVEV (reference sequence). V lost 8 bases, J lost 8 bases, and 12 bases stayed unmatched. This CDR3 is CASFTPGQGAGGYTF. The CDR3 DNA reads as TGTGCCAGCTTTACTCCGGGACAGGGGGCGGGCGGCTACACCTTC.

This clone was found once. The chain uses TRBV18 and TRBJ2-7; no clear D. Trimming took 2 bases from V and 2 from J, leaving 10 bases between them. The CDR3 runs to 14 residues. CDR1 KGHSH and CDR2 LQKENI come from the germline V gene. Here the CDR3 reads CASSPGTATYEQYF. The CDR3 DNA is TGTGCCAGCTCACCAGGCACAGCTACCTACGAGCAGTACTTC.